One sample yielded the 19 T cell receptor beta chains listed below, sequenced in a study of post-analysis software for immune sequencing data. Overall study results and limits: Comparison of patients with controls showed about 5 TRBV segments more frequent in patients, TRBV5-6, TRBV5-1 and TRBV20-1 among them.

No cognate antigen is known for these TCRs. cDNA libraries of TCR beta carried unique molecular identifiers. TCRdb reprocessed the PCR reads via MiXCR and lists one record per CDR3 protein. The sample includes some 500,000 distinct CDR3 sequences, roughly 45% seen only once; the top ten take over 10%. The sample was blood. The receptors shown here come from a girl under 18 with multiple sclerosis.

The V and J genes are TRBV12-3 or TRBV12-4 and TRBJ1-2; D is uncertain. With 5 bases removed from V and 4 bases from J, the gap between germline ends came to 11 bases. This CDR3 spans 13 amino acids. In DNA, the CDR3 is TGTGCCAGCAGTCCACCGGGCGCCTATGGCTACACCTTC. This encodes CASSPPGAYGYTF.

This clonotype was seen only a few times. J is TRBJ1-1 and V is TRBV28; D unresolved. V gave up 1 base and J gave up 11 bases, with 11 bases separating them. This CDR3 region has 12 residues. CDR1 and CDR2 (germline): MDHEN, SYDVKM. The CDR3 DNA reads TGTGCCAGCAGTTTATCGGTCTTTTGGGCTTTCTTT. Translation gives CASSLSVFWAFF.

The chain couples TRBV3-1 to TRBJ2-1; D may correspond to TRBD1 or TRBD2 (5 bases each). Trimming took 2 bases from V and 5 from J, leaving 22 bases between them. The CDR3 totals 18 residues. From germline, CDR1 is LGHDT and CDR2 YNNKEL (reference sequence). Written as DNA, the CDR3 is TGTGCCAGCAGCCAATGGTCACCCGGGACCCCTAGGGACAATGAGCAGTTCTTC. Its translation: CASSQWSPGTPRDNEQFF.

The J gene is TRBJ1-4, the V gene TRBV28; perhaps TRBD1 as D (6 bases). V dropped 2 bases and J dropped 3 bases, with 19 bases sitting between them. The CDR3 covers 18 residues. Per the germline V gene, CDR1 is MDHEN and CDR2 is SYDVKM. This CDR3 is CASSLHSFTGKANEKLFF. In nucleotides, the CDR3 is TGTGCCAGCAGTTTACATTCGTTCACAGGGAAAGCTAATGAAAAACTGTTTTTT.

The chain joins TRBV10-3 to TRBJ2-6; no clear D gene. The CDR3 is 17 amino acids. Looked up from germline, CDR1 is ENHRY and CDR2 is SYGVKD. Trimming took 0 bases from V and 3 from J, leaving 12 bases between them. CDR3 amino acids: CAISESMAVYGANVLTF. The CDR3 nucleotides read TGTGCCATCAGTGAGTCGATGGCCGTTTATGGGGCCAACGTCCTGACTTTC.

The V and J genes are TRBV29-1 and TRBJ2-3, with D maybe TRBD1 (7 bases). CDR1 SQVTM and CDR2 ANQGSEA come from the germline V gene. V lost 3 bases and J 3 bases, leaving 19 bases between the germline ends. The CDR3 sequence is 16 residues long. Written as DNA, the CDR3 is TGCAGCGTTGAGCGTCCAGGGGGGCCATCGACAGATACGCAGTATTTT. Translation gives CSVERPGGPSTDTQYF.

As DNA, the CDR3 is TGTGCCAGCAGTGAAACGATTCCTTCTGAAGCTTTCTTT. As protein: CASSETIPSEAFF. V and J are TRBV12-3 or TRBV12-4 and TRBJ1-1, with D unresolved. The CDR3 covers 13 residues. Trimming took off 5 bases at V and 6 bases at J, with 13 bases between the two ends.

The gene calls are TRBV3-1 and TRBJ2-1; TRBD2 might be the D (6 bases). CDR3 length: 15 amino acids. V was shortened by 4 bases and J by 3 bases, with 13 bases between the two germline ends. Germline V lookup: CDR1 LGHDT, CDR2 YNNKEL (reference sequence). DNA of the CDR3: TGTGCCAGCAGCCGCCGGGACTTGATCTACAATGAGCAGTTCTTC. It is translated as CASSRRDLIYNEQFF.

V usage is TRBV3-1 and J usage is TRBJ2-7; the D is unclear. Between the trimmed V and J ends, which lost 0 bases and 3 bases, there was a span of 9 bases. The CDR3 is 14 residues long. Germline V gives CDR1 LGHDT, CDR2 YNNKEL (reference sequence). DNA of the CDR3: TGTGCCAGCAGCCAAGACCGACGAGACTACGAGCAGTACTTC. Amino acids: CASSQDRRDYEQYF.

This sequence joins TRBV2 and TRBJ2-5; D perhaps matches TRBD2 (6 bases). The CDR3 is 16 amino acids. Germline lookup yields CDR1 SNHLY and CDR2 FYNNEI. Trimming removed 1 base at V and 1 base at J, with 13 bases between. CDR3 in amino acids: CASSEEPAGFQETQYF. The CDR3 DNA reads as TGTGCCAGCAGTGAAGAACCAGCGGGCTTCCAAGAGACCCAGTACTTC. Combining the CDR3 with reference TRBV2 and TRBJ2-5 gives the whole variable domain EPEVTQTPSHQVTQMGQEVILRCVPISNHLYFYWYRQILGQKVEFLVSFYNNEISEKSEIFDDQFSVERPDGSNFTLKIRSTKLEDSAMYFCASSEEPAGFQETQYFGPGTRLLVL.

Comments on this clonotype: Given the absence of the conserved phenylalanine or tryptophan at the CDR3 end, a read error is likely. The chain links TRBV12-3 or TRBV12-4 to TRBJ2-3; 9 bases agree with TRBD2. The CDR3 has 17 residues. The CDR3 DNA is TGTGCCAGCAGGACAAACATAGCGGGAGAGAGAGCAGATGCGCAGTATTCT. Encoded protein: CASRTNIAGERADAQYS.

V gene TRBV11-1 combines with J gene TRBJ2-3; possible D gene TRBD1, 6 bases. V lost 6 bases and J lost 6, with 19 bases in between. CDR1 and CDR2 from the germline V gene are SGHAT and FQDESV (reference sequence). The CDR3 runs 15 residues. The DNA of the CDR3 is TGTGCCAGCAGTCTAAGGTACAGGGCCTCGGATACGCAGTATTTT. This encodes CASSLRYRASDTQYF.

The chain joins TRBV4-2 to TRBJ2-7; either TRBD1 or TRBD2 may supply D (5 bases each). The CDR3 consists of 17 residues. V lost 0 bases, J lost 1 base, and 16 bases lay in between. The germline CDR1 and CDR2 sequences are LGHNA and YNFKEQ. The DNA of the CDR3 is TGTGCCAGCAGCCAAGAGCAGGGCTTGGGGGAATCCTACGAGCAGTACTTC. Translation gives CASSQEQGLGESYEQYF.

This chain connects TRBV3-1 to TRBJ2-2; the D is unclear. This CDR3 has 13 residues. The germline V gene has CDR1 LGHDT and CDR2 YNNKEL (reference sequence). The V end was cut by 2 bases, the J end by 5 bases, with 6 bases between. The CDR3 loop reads CASSQLSTGELFF. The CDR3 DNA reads TGTGCCAGCAGCCAACTATCAACCGGGGAGCTGTTTTTT.

Here the CDR3 DNA reads TGTGCCAGCAGCCCCGCATACGAGACTGGGGGTTATAATGAGCAGTTCTTC. Its translation is CASSPAYETGGYNEQFF. V is TRBV7-3 and J is TRBJ2-1, with D perhaps being TRBD1 or TRBD2 (5 bases each). Germline V gene sequence: CDR1 SGHTA, CDR2 FQGTGA. There are 17 residues in the CDR3. The V gene lost 5 bases and the J gene lost 7 bases, with 24 bases spanning the gap.

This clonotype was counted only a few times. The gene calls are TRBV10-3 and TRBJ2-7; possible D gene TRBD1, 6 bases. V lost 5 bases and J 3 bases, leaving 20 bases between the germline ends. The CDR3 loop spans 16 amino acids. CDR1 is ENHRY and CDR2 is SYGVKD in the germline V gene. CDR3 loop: CAISPRQALGFYEQYF. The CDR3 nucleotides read TGTGCCATCAGTCCGCGACAGGCCCTGGGCTTCTACGAGCAGTACTTC.

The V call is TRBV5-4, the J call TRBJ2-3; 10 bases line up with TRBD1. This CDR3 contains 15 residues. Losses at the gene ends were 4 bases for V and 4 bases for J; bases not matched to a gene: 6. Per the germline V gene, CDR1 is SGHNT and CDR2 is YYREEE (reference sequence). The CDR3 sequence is CASSPGTGVADTQYF. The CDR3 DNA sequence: TGTGCCAGCAGCCCCGGGACAGGGGTCGCAGATACGCAGTATTTT.

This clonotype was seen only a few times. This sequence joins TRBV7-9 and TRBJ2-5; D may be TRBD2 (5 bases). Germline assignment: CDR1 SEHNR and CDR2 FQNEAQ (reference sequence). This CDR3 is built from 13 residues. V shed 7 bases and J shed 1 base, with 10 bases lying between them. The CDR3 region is CASISGLQETQYF. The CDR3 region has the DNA TGTGCCAGCATTTCAGGACTCCAAGAGACCCAGTACTTC.

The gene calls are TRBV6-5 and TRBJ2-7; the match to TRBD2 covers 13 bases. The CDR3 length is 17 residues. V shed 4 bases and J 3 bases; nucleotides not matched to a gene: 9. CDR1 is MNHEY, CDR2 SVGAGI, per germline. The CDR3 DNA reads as TGTGCCAGCAGTTTGACCAGAAGGACTAGCGGGAGCTACGAGCAGTACTTC. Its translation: CASSLTRRTSGSYEQYF.